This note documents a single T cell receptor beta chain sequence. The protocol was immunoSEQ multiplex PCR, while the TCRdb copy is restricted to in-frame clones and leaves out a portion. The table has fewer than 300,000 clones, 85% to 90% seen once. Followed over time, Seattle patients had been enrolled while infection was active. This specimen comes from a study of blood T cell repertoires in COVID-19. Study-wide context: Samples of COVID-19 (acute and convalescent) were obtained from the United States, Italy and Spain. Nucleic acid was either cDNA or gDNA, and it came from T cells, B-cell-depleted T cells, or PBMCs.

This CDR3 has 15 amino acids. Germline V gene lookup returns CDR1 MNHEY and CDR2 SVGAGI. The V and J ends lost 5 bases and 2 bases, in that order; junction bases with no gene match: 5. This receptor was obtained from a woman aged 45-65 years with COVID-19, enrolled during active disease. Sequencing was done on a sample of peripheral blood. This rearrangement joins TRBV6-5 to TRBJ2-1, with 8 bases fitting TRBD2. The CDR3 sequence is CASSQLAGPYNEQFF. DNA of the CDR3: TGTGCCAGCAGTCAATTAGCGGGACCCTACAATGAGCAGTTCTTC.